Described below is a single TCR beta chain sequence and its context. The sample comes from a study of blood T cell repertoires in COVID-19. Study details: Sources were T cells, B-cell-depleted T cells, or PBMCs; the material itself was cDNA or gDNA.

The CDR3 has 14 amino acids. V lost 5 bases to trimming and J lost 3 bases, with 10 bases between them. Germline loops: CDR1 WNHNN, CDR2 SYGVQD (reference sequence). This table comes from immunoSEQ multiplex PCR, and its TCRdb copy is limited to in-frame clones, with some not included. Here the sample spans approximately 140,000 clones, 86% being singletons. Allocation to cohorts depended on clinical history reported by the participants. The recovered donors of Cohort 3 showed two negative PCRs, clearance, or symptom resolution. Sequencing used PBMCs or T cells enriched from blood (not recorded which). This chain links TRBV10-1 with TRBJ2-2; weak D call: TRBD2 (6 bases). The source is a woman in her fifties or sixties who had recovered from COVID-19. The CDR3 sequence is CASSSGTDTGELFF. The DNA of the CDR3 is TGCGCCAGCAGTTCCGGGACTGACACCGGGGAGCTGTTTTTT.